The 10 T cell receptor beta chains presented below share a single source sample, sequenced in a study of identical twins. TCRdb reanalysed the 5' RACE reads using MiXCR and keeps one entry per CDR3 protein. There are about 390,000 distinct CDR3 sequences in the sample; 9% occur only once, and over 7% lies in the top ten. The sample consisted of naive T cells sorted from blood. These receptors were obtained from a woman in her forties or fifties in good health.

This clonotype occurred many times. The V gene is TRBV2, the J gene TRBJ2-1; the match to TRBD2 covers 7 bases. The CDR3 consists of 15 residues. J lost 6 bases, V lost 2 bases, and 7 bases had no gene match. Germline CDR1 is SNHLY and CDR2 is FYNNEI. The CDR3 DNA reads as TGTGCCAGCAGTGAATGGTGGGAGGGCCGCAATGAGCAGTTCTTC. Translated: CASSEWWEGRNEQFF.

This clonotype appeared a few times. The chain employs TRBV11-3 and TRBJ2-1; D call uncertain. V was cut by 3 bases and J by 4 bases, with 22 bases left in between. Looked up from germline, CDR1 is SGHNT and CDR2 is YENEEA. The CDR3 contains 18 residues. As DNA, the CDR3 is TGTGCCAGCAGCTTGGGTGAAGGGTGGGTTTCCTCTTACAATGAGCAGTTCTTC. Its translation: CASSLGEGWVSSYNEQFF.

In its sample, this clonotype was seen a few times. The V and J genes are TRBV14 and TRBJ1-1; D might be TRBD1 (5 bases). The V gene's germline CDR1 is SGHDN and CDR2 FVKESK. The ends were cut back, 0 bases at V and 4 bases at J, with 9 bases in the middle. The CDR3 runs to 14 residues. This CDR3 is CASSQELGGTEAFF. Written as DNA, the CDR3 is TGTGCCAGCAGCCAAGAGTTGGGGGGCACTGAAGCTTTCTTT.

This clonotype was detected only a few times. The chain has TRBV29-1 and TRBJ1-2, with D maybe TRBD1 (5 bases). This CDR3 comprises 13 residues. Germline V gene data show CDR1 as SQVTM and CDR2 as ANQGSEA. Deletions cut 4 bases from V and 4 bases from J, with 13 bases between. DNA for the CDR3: TGCAGCGTTGGAGGTATCGGGGGCTATGGCTACACCTTC. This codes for CSVGGIGGYGYTF.

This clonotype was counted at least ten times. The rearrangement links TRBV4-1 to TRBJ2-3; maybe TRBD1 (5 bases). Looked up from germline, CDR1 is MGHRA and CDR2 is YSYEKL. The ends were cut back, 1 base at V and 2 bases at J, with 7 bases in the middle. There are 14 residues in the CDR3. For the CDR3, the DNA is TGCGCCAGCAGCCAAGTTGGGGCCACAGATACGCAGTATTTT. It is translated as CASSQVGATDTQYF.

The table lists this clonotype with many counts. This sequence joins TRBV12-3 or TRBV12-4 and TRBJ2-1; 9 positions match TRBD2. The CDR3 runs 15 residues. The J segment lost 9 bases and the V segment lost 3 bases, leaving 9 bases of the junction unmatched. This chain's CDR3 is CASSFPGLAYGEQFF. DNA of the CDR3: TGTGCCAGCAGTTTTCCGGGACTAGCTTACGGTGAGCAGTTCTTC.

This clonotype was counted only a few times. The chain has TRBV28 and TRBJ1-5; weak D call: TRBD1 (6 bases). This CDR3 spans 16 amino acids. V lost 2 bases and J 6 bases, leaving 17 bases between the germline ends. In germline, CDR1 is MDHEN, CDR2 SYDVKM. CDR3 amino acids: CASSLTGNMGPQPQHF. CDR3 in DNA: TGTGCCAGCAGTTTAACAGGGAATATGGGGCCTCAGCCCCAGCATTTT.

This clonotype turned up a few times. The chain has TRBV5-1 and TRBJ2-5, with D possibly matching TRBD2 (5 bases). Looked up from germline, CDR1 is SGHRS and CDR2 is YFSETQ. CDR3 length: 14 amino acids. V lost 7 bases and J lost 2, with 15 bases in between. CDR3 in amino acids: CASWSGLAQETQYF. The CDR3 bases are TGCGCCAGCTGGAGCGGCCTTGCACAAGAGACCCAGTACTTC. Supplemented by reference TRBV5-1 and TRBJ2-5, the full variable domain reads KAGVTQTPRYLIKTRGQQVTLSCSPISGHRSVSWYQQTPGQGLQFLFEYFSETQRNKGNFPGRFSGRQFSNSRSEMNVSTLELGDSALYLCASWSGLAQETQYFGPGTRLLVL.

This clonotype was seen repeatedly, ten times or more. CDR3 protein: CASKVWTSDTDTQYF. The CDR3 DNA reads TGTGCCAGCAAGGTGTGGACTAGCGACACAGATACGCAGTATTTT. The chain has TRBV12-3 or TRBV12-4 and TRBJ2-3; 9 bases agree with TRBD2. V trimming: 7 bases; J trimming: 2 bases; junction bases outside the gene matches: 7. The CDR3 is 15 amino acids.

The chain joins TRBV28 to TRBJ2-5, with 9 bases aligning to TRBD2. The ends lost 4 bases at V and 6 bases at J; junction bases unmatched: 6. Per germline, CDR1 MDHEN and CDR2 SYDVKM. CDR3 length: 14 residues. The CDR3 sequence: CASSSYSGSQTQYF. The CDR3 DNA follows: TGTGCCAGCAGTTCATATAGCGGGAGTCAGACCCAGTACTTC.